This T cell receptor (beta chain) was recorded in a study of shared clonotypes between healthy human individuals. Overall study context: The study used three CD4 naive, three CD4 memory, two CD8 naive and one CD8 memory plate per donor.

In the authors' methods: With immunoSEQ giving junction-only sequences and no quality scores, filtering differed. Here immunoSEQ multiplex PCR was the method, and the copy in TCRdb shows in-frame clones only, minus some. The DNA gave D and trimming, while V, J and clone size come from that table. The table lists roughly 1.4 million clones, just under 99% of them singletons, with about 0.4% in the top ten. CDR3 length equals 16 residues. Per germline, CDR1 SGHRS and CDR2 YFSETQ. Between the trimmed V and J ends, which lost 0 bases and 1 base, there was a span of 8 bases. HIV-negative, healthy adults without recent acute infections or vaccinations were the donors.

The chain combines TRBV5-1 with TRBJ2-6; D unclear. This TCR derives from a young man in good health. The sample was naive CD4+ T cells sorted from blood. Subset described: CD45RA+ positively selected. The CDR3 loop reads CASSLDGNSGANVLTF. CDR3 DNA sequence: TGCGCCAGCAGCTTGGATGGGAATTCTGGGGCCAACGTCCTGACTTTC.